What follows are 8 T cell receptor beta chains derived from one specimen sequenced in a study of OX40 agonist ivuxolimab in advanced cancers. Profiled with immunoSEQ multiplex PCR; TCRdb holds only in-frame clones, not every one. The table records roughly 89,000 clones, about 86% of them present only once. The starting material was CD4+ or CD8+ T cells sorted from blood, obtained in a trial of the OX40 agonist ivuxolimab. The receptors were sampled from an adult with an advanced solid tumor such as melanoma, head and neck, liver or kidney cancer.

The V call is TRBV4-1, the J call TRBJ2-1; D is undetermined. The CDR3 loop spans 15 amino acids. V lost 1 base to trimming and J lost 6 bases, with 13 bases between them. Germline V gene data show CDR1 as MGHRA and CDR2 as YSYEKL. The CDR3 region has the DNA TGCGCCAGCAGCCAAGCCGACAACCGCCCCAATGAGCAGTTCTTC. Translating it yields CASSQADNRPNEQFF.

The gene calls are TRBV5-6 and TRBJ2-5; 7 nucleotides align to TRBD1. The J call may be incorrect, as the DNA end agrees better with TRBJ2-7. The CDR3 length is 13 residues. Per the germline V gene, CDR1 is SGHDT and CDR2 is YYEEEE. CDR3 nucleotide sequence: TGTGCCAGCAGCTTGCGGGACAGTTACGAGCAGTACTTC. Translation: CASSLRDSYEQYF.

The gene calls are TRBV21-1 and TRBJ2-1; the table's TRBD1 call for D was not verified on the DNA. TRBV21-1 is an annotated pseudogene. The CDR3 has 16 amino acids. CDR3: CASSSRHRGTYNEQFF. CDR3 bases: TGTGCCAGCAGCTCGAGACACAGGGGCACCTACAATGAGCAGTTCTTC.

The CDR3 DNA is TGTGCCAGCAGTCTACTTGGGACAGGGGGAAACGAAGCTTTCTTT. It specifies CASSLLGTGGNEAFF. The chain couples TRBV6-5 to TRBJ1-1; 11 bases map to TRBD1. Germline CDR1 MNHEY, CDR2 SVGAGI. After removal of 5 bases from V and 8 bases from J, the junction contained 10 bases not matched to a gene. This CDR3 spans 15 amino acids.

The chain combines TRBV5-1 with TRBJ2-5; D unclear. Per the germline V gene, CDR1 is SGHRS and CDR2 is YFSETQ. CDR3 length: 16 residues. V was clipped by 3 bases and J by 5 bases, with 20 bases between them. The CDR3 DNA follows: TGCGCCAGCAGCTCTACTACCGGACGGACCGGCGAGACCCAGTACTTC. This codes for CASSSTTGRTGETQYF.

This chain uses TRBV19 with TRBJ1-4; 10 nucleotides align to TRBD1. Germline V gene data show CDR1 as LNHDA and CDR2 as SQIVND (reference sequence). The CDR3 runs to 16 residues. V lost 10 bases, J lost 5 bases, and 13 bases stayed unmatched. CDR3 loop: CATRSGTGARNEKLFF. As DNA, the CDR3 is TGTGCCACCCGTTCCGGGACAGGGGCCAGAAATGAAAAACTGTTTTTT.

The table lists this clone with a few counts. V is TRBV5-1 and J is TRBJ2-7, with 7 bases aligning to TRBD2. V shed 4 bases, J shed 4 bases, and the junction held 8 bases outside the gene matches. The CDR3 runs to 14 residues. The germline V gene has CDR1 SGHRS and CDR2 YFSETQ. As DNA, the CDR3 is TGCGCCAGCAGCCCCGGACTAGGACCTTACGAGCAGTACTTC. Residues: CASSPGLGPYEQYF. The full variable domain, rest sourced from reference TRBV5-1 and TRBJ2-7, is KAGVTQTPRYLIKTRGQQVTLSCSPISGHRSVSWYQQTPGQGLQFLFEYFSETQRNKGNFPGRFSGRQFSNSRSEMNVSTLELGDSALYLCASSPGLGPYEQYFGPGTRLTVT.

The CDR3 region is CATKRGGSYNEQFF. The CDR3 DNA sequence: TGTGCCACCAAGAGAGGAGGGTCCTACAATGAGCAGTTCTTC. The chain carries TRBV2 and TRBJ2-1; TRBD2 is a possible D gene (6 bases). In germline, CDR1 is SNHLY, CDR2 FYNNEI. The CDR3 length is 14 residues. Trimming pared 10 bases from V and 1 base from J, leaving 14 bases between.